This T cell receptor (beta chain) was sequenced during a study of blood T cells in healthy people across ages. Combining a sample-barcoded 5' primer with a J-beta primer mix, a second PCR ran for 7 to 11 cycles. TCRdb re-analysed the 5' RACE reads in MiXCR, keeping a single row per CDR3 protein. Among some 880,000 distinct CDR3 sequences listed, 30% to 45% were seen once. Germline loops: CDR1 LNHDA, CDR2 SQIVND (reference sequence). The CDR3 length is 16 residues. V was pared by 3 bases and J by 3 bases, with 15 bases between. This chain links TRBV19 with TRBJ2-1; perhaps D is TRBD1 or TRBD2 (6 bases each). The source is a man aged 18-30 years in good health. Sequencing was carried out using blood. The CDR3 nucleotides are TGTGCCAGTAGTATGTTAAAGGGGGGTCTCTACAATGAGCAGTTCTTC. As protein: CASSMLKGGLYNEQFF.